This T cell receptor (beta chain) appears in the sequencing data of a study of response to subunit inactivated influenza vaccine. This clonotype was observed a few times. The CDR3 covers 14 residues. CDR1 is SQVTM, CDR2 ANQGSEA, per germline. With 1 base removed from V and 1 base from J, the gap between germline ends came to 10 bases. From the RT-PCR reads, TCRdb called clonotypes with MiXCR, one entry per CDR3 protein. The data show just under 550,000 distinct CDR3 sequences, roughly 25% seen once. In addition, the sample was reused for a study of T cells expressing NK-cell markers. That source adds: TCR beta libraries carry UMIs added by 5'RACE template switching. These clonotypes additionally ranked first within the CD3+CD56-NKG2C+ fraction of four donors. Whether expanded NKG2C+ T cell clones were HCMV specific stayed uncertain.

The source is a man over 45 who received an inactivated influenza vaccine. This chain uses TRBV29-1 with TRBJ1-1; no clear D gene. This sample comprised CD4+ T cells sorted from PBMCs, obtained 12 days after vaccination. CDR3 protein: CSVEGRRPNTEAFF. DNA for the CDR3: TGCAGCGTTGAAGGTCGACGGCCGAACACTGAAGCTTTCTTT. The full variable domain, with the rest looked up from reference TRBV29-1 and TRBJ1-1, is SAVISQKPSRDICQRGTSLTIQCQVDSQVTMMFWYRQQPGQSLTLIATANQGSEATYESGFVIDKFPISRPNLTFSTLTVSNMSPEDSSIYLCSVEGRRPNTEAFFGQGTRLTVV.